Listed below are T cell receptor beta chains from one sample, sequenced in a study of T cell clones after liver transplantation. Using immunoSEQ multiplex PCR, the repertoire was profiled, and TCRdb retains in-frame clones only, with some absent. The sample records about 5,800 clones, 30% to 35% being singletons. These receptors' antigens are unknown. Sequenced: CD4+ T cells from cultured PBMCs. These receptor sequences come from a human patient who received a liver transplant. Some T cells may be graft donor cells. Both conserved end residues are part of each CDR3. The order of the fields is J gene, D gene, CDR3 length, clone size, V gene, CDR3 DNA, CDR3 protein. D genes are given only for firm matches. Clone size appears in some rows only: once, few, many, or a class for an expanded clone.

>TRBJ1-2|-|12|-|TRBV10-3
TGTGCCATCAGTGATGTTAAGGAGGGCTACACCTTC
CAISDVKEGYTF
>TRBJ2-3|-|14|medium-sized|TRBV5-1
TGCGCCAGCAGCCGAGGCGGGCCCACAGATACGCAGTATTTT
CASSRGGPTDTQYF
>TRBJ2-5|TRBD2|16|-|TRBV18
TGTGCCAGCTCACCCCTCGGGACTAGCAGAGGAGAGACCCAGTACTTC
CASSPLGTSRGETQYF
>TRBJ1-1|-|13|-|TRBV5-6
TGTGCCAGCAGCCCTGCAGGGCCCGCTGAAGCTTTCTTT
CASSPAGPAEAFF
>TRBJ2-7|-|13|-|TRBV7-9
TGTGCCAGCAGCTTAGCGCGGGTGGGCGAGCAGTACTTC
CASSLARVGEQYF
>TRBJ2-1|TRBD1|14|-|TRBV6-6
TGTGCCAGCAGTTACGGGACAGGTAGCGATGAGCAGTTCTTC
CASSYGTGSDEQFF
>TRBJ1-1|-|13|medium-sized|TRBV6-1
TGTGCCAGCATGAGTCAGGGGAACACTGAAGCTTTCTTT
CASMSQGNTEAFF
>TRBJ2-1|TRBD2|16|-|TRBV7-2
TGTGCCAGCAGCTCCGGGGGGAGCGGGGGGAAGAATGAGCAGTTCTTC
CASSSGGSGGKNEQFF
>TRBJ2-7|-|13|few|TRBV7-9
TGTGCCAGCACCGGGGACAACTCCTACGAGCAGTACTTC
CASTGDNSYEQYF
>TRBJ2-2|-|15|-|TRBV5-1
TGCGCCAGCAGACGAGACAGGTTGCGCACCGGGGAGCTGTTTTTT
CASRRDRLRTGELFF
>TRBJ2-2|-|14|-|TRBV2
TGTGCCAGCAGTGAAAGGGGTGGGTCCGGGGAGCTGTTTTTT
CASSERGGSGELFF
>TRBJ2-1|TRBD2|15|once|TRBV5-1
TGCGCCAGCAGTAGGCCTAGCGGGGCGGGGAATGAGCAGTTCTTC
CASSRPSGAGNEQFF
>TRBJ1-2|TRBD1|12|-|TRBV7-2
TGTGCCAGCAGCCCCCGGGACAGTGGCTACACCTTC
CASSPRDSGYTF
>TRBJ2-7|-|14|-|TRBV5-4
TGTGCCAGCAGCCATCCCCAGGCCAGCTACGAGCAGTACTTC
CASSHPQASYEQYF
>TRBJ2-7|-|15|few|TRBV6-5
TGTGCCAGCAGCCACAGGAGCCGAGTATCCTACGAGCAGTACTTC
CASSHRSRVSYEQYF
>TRBJ2-5|-|13|-|TRBV7-2
TGTGCCAGCAGCTTAGAGAATTGGAGCGCCCAGTACTTC
CASSLENWSAQYF
>TRBJ1-6|TRBD1|14|-|TRBV27
TGTGCCAGCAGTTTAGACAGGGGGCGTTCACCCCTCCACTTT
CASSLDRGRSPLHF
>TRBJ2-3|-|13|medium-sized|TRBV27
TGTGCCAGCAGTTTAAAGAGGGTCAATCCGCAGTATTTT
CASSLKRVNPQYF
>TRBJ1-5|TRBD1|15|-|TRBV6-5
TGTGCCAGCAGGCGACAGGGTAGTGGCAATCAGCCCCAGCATTTT
CASRRQGSGNQPQHF
>TRBJ2-3|-|16|large|TRBV7-9
TGTGCCAGCAGCTCCCGGGCAGCTAAAAGCACAGATACGCAGTATTTT
CASSSRAAKSTDTQYF
>TRBJ2-3|-|13|-|TRBV18
TGTGCCAGCTCCCGAGGTATGGCAGATACGCAGTATTTT
CASSRGMADTQYF
>TRBJ2-6|-|16|-|TRBV29-1
TGCAGCGCCTCGACAGACTTAAACTCTGGGGCCAACGTCCTGACTTTC
CSASTDLNSGANVLTF
>TRBJ2-7|TRBD2|14|few|TRBV7-2
TGTGCCAGCAGCTTAGCCGGGACTAGCTACGAGCAGTACTTC
CASSLAGTSYEQYF
>TRBJ2-7|-|12|-|TRBV5-1
TGCGCCAGCAGCCTTAGCTCCTACGAGCAGTACTTC
CASSLSSYEQYF
>TRBJ1-4|-|13|few|TRBV10-3
TGTGCCATCAGAAAACAGGAAAATGAAAAACTGTTTTTT
CAIRKQENEKLFF
>TRBJ2-2|-|14|-|TRBV7-9
TGTGCCAGCAGCTTTACCGAAAACACCGGGGAGCTGTTTTTT
CASSFTENTGELFF
>TRBJ2-1|TRBD2|13|-|TRBV30
TGTGCCTGGAGTTCACTAGCGGGAGTTGAGCAGTTCTTC
CAWSSLAGVEQFF
>TRBJ2-7|TRBD1|15|few|TRBV5-1
TGCGCCAGCAGCTTGGATGGGACAGGGATTTACGAGCAGTACTTC
CASSLDGTGIYEQYF
>TRBJ2-7|TRBD1|13|-|TRBV30
TGTGCCTGGGGGACAGGGGGGCTCCACGAGCAGTACTTC
CAWGTGGLHEQYF
>TRBJ1-2|TRBD1|14|-|TRBV6-1
TGTGCCAGCAGATCAGGGGGGACTCCCTATGGCTACACCTTC
CASRSGGTPYGYTF
>TRBJ2-1|TRBD2|13|few|TRBV5-1
TGCGCCAGCAGCTTGGTGGGGGGGGGTGAGCAGTTCTTC
CASSLVGGGEQFF
>TRBJ2-7|-|11|few|TRBV7-6
TGTGCCAGCAGCCCTTCCTACGAGCAGTACTTC
CASSPSYEQYF